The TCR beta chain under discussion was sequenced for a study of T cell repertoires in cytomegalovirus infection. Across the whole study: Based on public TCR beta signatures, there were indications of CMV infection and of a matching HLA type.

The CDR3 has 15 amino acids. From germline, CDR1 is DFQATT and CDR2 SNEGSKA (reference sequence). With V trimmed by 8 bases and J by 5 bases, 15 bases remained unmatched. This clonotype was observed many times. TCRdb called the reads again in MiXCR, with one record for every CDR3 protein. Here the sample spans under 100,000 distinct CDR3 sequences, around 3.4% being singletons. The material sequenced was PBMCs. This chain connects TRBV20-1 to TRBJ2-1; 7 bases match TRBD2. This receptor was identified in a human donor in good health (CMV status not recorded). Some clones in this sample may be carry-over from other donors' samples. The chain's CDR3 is CSNSGTLLGNNEQFF. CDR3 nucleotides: TGCAGTAACAGCGGGACCCTCCTAGGAAACAATGAGCAGTTCTTC.